One and the same sample provided the 10 T cell receptor beta chains below, sequenced in a study of T-cell reconstitution after alpha-beta-depleted transplantation in children. Study outcomes and limitations: Newly produced T cells mostly provided counts and TCRbeta diversity after one year, as hyperexpanded clones declined.

For TCRbeta, the library was prepared with unique molecular identifiers. Using its own MiXCR run on the PCR reads, TCRdb lists one record per CDR3 protein. Seen here are hundreds of thousands of distinct CDR3 sequences, roughly 7.8% observed once, and the top ten hold around 10%. No antigens are known for them. Sequences were derived from peripheral blood, sampled 360 days after TCRalphabeta/CD19-depleted stem cell transplant. All receptors derive from a female patient aged 2-15 years who had a stem cell transplant for Fanconi anemia, so the T cells may come from the graft donor.

This clonotype was seen a few times. The rearrangement joins TRBV12-3 or TRBV12-4 to TRBJ1-6, with 9 bases fitting TRBD1. Unmatched junction bases numbered 2, after V lost 2 bases and J lost 6 bases. This CDR3 has 15 amino acids. The CDR3 here is CASSLWTGANSPLHF. The CDR3 DNA reads as TGTGCCAGCAGTTTATGGACAGGGGCTAATTCACCCCTCCACTTT.

In this sample, this clonotype turned up many times. The V and J genes are TRBV12-3 or TRBV12-4 and TRBJ1-4; D is perhaps TRBD1 (6 bases). The CDR3 extends over 14 amino acids. Trimming took off 2 bases at V and 8 bases at J, with 12 bases between the two ends. CDR3 loop: CASSLRGAEEKLFF. As DNA, the CDR3 is TGTGCCAGCAGTTTACGGGGGGCAGAGGAAAAACTGTTTTTT.

The V and J genes are TRBV9 and TRBJ2-6, with D possibly matching TRBD2 (7 bases). Per germline, CDR1 SGDLS and CDR2 YYNGEE. Trimming cost V 0 bases and J 1 base, with 20 bases left between them. The CDR3 spans 20 residues. The CDR3 region has the DNA TGTGCCAGCAGCGTAGGAGGGGGGGCAGGCAGTGGGTCTGGGGCCAACGTCCTGACTTTC. Amino acid sequence: CASSVGGGAGSGSGANVLTF.

This clonotype was observed many times. The V call is TRBV7-7, the J call TRBJ2-1; D possibly uses TRBD1 or TRBD2 (6 bases each). This CDR3 region has 12 residues. The germline V gene encodes CDR1 SSHAT and CDR2 FNYEAQ (reference sequence). The V and J ends lost 1 base and 10 bases respectively, with 8 bases between them. The CDR3 DNA is TGTGCCAGCAGCTTAGACGGGGGCGAGCAGTTCTTC. This sequence encodes CASSLDGGEQFF. Combining the CDR3 with reference TRBV7-7 and TRBJ2-1 gives the whole variable domain GAGVSQSPRYKVTKRGQDVTLRCDPISSHATLYWYQQALGQGPEFLTYFNYEAQPDKSGLPSDRFSAERPEGSISTLTIQRTEQRDSAMYRCASSLDGGEQFFGPGTRLTVL.

This clonotype was counted ten times or more. In DNA, the CDR3 is TGTGCCAGCAGTTTATTGGGTCCTGGGCAGCCCCAGCATTTT. Protein: CASSLLGPGQPQHF. The genes are TRBV28 and TRBJ1-5, with unresolved D. V lost 1 base and J 7 bases, leaving 11 bases between the germline ends. Germline V gene sequence: CDR1 MDHEN, CDR2 SYDVKM. The CDR3 sequence is 14 residues long. Filled out from reference TRBV28 and TRBJ1-5, the complete variable domain reads DVKVTQSSRYLVKRTGEKVFLECVQDMDHENMFWYRQDPGLGLRLIYFSYDVKMKEKGDIPEGYSVSREKKERFSLILESASTNQTSMYLCASSLLGPGQPQHFGDGTRLSIL.

The chain links TRBV9 to TRBJ2-2; D gene unclear. Trimming cost V 4 bases and J 5 bases, with 15 bases left between them. CDR3 length: 15 amino acids. CDR1 SGDLS and CDR2 YYNGEE come from the germline V gene. The CDR3 DNA is TGTGCCAGCAGCCCCGAGGTCGGATGGACCGGGGAGCTGTTTTTT. Its translation: CASSPEVGWTGELFF.

This rearrangement joins TRBV11-2 to TRBJ2-1; D is perhaps TRBD2 (5 bases). Germline loops: CDR1 SGHAT, CDR2 FQNNGV. Trimming left V 4 bases short and J 6 bases short, with 16 bases between. The length of the CDR3 is 15 residues. The CDR3 here is CASSYRTGSANEQFF. The CDR3 region has the DNA TGTGCCAGCAGCTATAGGACTGGGAGTGCCAATGAGCAGTTCTTC.

This clonotype occurred a few times. The chain links TRBV20-1 to TRBJ2-3; the D gene is possibly TRBD1 (7 bases). The CDR3 contains 17 residues. The V end lost 3 bases, the J end lost 1 base, and 20 bases lay between the germline ends. Germline V lookup: CDR1 DFQATT, CDR2 SNEGSKA (reference sequence). The CDR3 DNA is TGCAGTGCTAGCGTCCTGAGGCGGGACAGCCGCACAGATACGCAGTATTTT. It is translated as CSASVLRRDSRTDTQYF.

This clonotype was found a few times. The V call is TRBV11-2, the J call TRBJ1-1; 9 bases map to TRBD1. The CDR3 is made up of 14 amino acids. V lost 4 bases to trimming and J lost 7 bases; unmatched junction nucleotides: 7. CDR1 SGHAT and CDR2 FQNNGV come from the germline V gene. CDR3 loop: CASSSGTGRSEAFF. In DNA form, the CDR3 reads TGTGCCAGCAGCTCCGGGACAGGGAGGAGTGAAGCTTTCTTT.

The sample holds many counts of this clonotype. CDR3 sequence: CASSLDRGPTDTQYF. CDR3 nucleotide sequence: TGTGCCAGCAGCTTAGACAGGGGGCCCACAGATACGCAGTATTTT. The J gene is TRBJ2-3, the V gene TRBV11-2, with 8 bases lining up with TRBD1. From germline, CDR1 is SGHAT and CDR2 FQNNGV. V dropped 0 bases and J dropped 2; count of bases not matched to a gene: 1. This CDR3 is built from 15 residues.